This entry features one T cell receptor (beta chain) sequence. The antigen remains undetermined. This specimen comes from a study of tumor-infiltrating lymphocytes in glioblastoma multiforme. Three nested ARM-PCR rounds with V-beta and C-beta primers built TCRB libraries. Using its own MiXCR run on the multiplex PCR reads, TCRdb lists one record per CDR3 protein. The profile shows some 15,000 distinct CDR3 sequences, about 69% of them singletons. Points from the study as a whole: Clone frequencies may be distorted by unequal TCR transcripts per cell.

From germline, CDR1 is SGHAT and CDR2 FQNNGV. This CDR3 spans 16 amino acids. V trimming: 1 base; J trimming: 12 bases; junction bases outside the gene matches: 14. The chain combines TRBV11-2 with TRBJ2-1, with 8 bases lining up with TRBD2. This sequence originates from a male donor with glioblastoma. The sample consisted of brain tumor tissue. CDR3 protein: CASSLVPSGSRCVQFF. The CDR3 bases are TGTGCCAGCAGCTTAGTGCCCAGCGGGAGCCGATGTGTGCAGTTCTTC.